Sequencing of this TCR beta chain was carried out in a study of blood T cell repertoires in COVID-19. The method was immunoSEQ multiplex PCR; TCRdb's version includes in-frame clones alone and lacks a portion of them. The sample lists over 120,000 clones, 76% occurring once. This TCR was recovered from a woman aged 80 or over with active or convalescent COVID-19. The sample comprised peripheral blood.

The CDR3 DNA sequence: TGTGCCAGCAGCTTAATGACTAGCGGGGGGGCGGATACGCAGTATTTT. It yields the protein CASSLMTSGGADTQYF. The rearrangement joins TRBV7-3 to TRBJ2-3; 14 nucleotides agree with TRBD2. Germline CDR1 is SGHTA and CDR2 is FQGTGA. J was trimmed by 6 bases and V by 1 base; bases with no gene match: 3. CDR3 size: 16 residues.